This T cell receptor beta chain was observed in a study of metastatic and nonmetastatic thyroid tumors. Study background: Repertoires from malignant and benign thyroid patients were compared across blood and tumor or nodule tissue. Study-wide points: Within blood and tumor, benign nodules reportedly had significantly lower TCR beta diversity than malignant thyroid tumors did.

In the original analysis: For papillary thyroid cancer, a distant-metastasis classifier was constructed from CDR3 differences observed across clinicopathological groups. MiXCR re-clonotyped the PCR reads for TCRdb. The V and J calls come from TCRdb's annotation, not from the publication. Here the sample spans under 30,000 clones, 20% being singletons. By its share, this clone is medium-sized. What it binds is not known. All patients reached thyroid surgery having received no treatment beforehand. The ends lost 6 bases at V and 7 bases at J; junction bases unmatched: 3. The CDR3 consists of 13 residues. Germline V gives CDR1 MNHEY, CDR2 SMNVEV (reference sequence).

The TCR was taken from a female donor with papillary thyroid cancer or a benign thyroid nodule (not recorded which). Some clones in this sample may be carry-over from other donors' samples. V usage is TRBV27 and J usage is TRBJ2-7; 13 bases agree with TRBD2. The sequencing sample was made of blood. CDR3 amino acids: CASRGLAGFEQYF. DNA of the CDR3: TGTGCCAGCAGGGGACTAGCGGGATTTGAGCAGTACTTC.